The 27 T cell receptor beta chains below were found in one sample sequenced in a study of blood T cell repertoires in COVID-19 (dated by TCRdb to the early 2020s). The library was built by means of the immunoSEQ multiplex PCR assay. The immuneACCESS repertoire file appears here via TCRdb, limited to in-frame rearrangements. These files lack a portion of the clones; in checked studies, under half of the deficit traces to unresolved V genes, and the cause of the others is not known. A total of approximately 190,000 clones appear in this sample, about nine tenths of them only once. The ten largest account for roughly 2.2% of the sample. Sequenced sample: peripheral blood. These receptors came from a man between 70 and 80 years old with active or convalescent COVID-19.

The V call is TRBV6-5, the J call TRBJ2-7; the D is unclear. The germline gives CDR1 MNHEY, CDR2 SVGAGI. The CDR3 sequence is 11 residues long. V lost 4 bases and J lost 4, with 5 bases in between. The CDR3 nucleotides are TGTGCCAGCAGTTCCGAGTACGAGCAGTACTTC. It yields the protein CASSSEYEQYF.

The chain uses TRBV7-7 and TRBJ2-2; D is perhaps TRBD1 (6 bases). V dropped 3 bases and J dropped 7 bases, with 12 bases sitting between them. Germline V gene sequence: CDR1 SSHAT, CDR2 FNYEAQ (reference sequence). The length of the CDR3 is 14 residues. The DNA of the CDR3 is TGTGCCAGCAGCTTGGCCTGGGGGCGCGGGGAGCTGTTTTTT. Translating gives CASSLAWGRGELFF.

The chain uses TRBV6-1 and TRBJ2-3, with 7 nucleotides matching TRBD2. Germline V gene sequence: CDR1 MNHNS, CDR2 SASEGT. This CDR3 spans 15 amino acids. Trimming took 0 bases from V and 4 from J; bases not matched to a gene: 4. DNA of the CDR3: TGTGCCAGCAGTGAAGCGGGAGGGCCATCAGATACGCAGTATTTT. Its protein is CASSEAGGPSDTQYF.

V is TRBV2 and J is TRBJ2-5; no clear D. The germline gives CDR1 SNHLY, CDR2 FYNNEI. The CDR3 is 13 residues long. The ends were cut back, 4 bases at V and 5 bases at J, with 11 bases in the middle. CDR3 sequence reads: CASSVLVWETQYF. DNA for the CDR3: TGTGCCAGCAGTGTCTTAGTCTGGGAGACCCAGTACTTC.

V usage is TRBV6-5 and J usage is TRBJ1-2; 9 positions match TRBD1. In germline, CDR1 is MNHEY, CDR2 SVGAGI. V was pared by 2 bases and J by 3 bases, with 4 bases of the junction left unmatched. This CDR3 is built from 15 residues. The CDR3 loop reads CASSYEGQGDYGYTF. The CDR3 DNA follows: TGTGCCAGCAGTTACGAGGGACAGGGTGACTATGGCTACACCTTC.

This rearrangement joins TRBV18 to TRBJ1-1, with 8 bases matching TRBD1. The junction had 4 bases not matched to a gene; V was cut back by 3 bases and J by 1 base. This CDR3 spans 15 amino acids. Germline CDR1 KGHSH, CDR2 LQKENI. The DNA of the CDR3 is TGTGCCAGCTCACCCAGGGGGCCGGGGAACACTGAAGCTTTCTTT. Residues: CASSPRGPGNTEAFF.

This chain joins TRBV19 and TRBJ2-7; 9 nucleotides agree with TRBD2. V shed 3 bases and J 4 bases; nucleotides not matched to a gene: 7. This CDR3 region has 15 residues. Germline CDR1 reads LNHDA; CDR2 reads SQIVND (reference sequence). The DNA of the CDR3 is TGTGCCAGTAGTATCTCCGGGACTAGCTTTTACGAGCAGTACTTC. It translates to CASSISGTSFYEQYF.

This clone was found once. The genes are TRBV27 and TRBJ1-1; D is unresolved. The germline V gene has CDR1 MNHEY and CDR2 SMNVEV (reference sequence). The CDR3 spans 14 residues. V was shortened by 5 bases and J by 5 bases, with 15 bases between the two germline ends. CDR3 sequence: CASSPIRGETEAFF. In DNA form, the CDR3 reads TGTGCCAGCAGTCCAATAAGAGGCGAAACTGAAGCTTTCTTT.

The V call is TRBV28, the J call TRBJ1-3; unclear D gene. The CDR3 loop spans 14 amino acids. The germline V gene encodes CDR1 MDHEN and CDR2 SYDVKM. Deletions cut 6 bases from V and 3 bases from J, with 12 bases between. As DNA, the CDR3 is TGTGCCAGCAGCCTCCAGGCGGGTGGAAACACCATATATTTT. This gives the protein CASSLQAGGNTIYF.

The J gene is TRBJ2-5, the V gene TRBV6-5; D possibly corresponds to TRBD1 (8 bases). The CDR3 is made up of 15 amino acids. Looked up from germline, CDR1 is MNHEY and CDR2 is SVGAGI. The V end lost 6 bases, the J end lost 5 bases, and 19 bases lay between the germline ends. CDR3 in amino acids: CASRAELQGGETQYF. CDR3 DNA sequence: TGTGCCAGCAGGGCAGAATTACAGGGGGGGGAGACCCAGTACTTC.

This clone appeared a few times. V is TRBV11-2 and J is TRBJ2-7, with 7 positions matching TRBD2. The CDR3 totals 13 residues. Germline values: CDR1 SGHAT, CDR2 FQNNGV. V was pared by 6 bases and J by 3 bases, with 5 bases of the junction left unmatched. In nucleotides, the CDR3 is TGTGCCAGCAGTTCCCGGGAGGACTACGAGCAGTACTTC. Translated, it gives CASSSREDYEQYF.

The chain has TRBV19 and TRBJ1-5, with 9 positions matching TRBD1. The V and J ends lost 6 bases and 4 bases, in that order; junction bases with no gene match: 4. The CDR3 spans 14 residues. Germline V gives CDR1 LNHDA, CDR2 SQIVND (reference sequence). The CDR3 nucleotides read TGTGCCAGTAGGGACAGGGGTTTTAATCAGCCCCAGCATTTT. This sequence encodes CASRDRGFNQPQHF.

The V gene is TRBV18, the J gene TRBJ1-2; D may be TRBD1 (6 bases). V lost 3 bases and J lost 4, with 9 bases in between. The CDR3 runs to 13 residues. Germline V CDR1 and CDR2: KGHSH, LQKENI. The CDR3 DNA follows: TGTGCCAGCTCACCTGTGGACAGCTATGGCTACACCTTC. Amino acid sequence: CASSPVDSYGYTF. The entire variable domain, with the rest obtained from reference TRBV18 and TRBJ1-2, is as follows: NAGVMQNPRHLVRRRGQEARLRCSPMKGHSHVYWYRQLPEEGLKFMVYLQKENIIDESGMPKERFSAEFPKEGPSILRIQQVVRGDSAAYFCASSPVDSYGYTFGSGTRLTVV.

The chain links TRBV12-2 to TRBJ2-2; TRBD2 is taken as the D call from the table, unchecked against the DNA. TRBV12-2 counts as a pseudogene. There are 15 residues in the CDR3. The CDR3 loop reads CASRLSSTNTGELFF. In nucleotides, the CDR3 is TGTGCAAGTCGCTTATCTAGCACTAACACCGGGGAGCTGTTTTTT.

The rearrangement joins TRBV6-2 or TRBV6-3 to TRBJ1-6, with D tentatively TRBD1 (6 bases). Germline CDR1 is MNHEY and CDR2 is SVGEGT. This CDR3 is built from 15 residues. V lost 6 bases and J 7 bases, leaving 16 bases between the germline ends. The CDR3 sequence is CASSPGTIKNSPLHF. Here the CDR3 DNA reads TGTGCCAGCAGCCCCGGGACAATCAAGAATTCACCCCTCCACTTT.

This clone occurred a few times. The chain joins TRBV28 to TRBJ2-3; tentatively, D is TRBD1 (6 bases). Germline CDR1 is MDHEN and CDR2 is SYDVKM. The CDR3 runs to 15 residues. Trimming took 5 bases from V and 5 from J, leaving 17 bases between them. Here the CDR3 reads CASSPSKQGGDTQYF. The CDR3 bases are TGTGCCAGCAGTCCCTCTAAACAGGGCGGAGATACGCAGTATTTT.

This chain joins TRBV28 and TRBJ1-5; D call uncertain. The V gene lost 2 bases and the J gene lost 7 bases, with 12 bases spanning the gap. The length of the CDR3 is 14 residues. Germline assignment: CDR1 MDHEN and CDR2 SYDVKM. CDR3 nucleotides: TGTGCCAGCAGTTTAATCGGGAGGAAGCAGCCCCAGCATTTT. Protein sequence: CASSLIGRKQPQHF.

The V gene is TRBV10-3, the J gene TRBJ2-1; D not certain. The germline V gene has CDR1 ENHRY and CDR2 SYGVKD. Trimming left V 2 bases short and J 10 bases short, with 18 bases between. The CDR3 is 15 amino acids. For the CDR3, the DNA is TGTGCCATCAGTGAGGTTGGTCTAGATTTCAAGGAGCAGTTCTTC. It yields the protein CAISEVGLDFKEQFF.

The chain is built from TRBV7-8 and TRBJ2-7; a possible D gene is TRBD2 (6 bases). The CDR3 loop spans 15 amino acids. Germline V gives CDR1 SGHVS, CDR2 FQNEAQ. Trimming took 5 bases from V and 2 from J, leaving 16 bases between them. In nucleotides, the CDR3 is TGTGCCAGCAGCCACACTAGCCCACCACCCTACGAGCAGTACTTC. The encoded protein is CASSHTSPPPYEQYF. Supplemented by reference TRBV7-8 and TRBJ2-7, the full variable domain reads GAGVSQSPRYKVAKRGQDVALRCDPISGHVSLFWYQQALGQGPEFLTYFQNEAQLDKSGLPSDRFFAERPEGSVSTLKIQRTQQEDSAVYLCASSHTSPPPYEQYFGPGTRLTVT.

CDR3 residues: CASSNRDRAGNEQFF. DNA of the CDR3: TGTGCCAGTAGTAACCGGGACAGGGCTGGCAATGAGCAGTTCTTC. The chain has TRBV19 and TRBJ2-1; 9 bases line up with TRBD1. Germline values: CDR1 LNHDA, CDR2 SQIVND (reference sequence). V was clipped by 4 bases and J by 6 bases; unmatched bases: 7. CDR3 length: 15 residues.

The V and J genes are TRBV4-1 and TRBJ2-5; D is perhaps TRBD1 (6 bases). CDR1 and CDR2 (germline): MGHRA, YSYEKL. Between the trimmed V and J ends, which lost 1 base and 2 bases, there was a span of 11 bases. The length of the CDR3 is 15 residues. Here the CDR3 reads CASSQGPQGQETQYF. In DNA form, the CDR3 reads TGCGCCAGCAGCCAAGGCCCTCAGGGGCAAGAGACCCAGTACTTC.

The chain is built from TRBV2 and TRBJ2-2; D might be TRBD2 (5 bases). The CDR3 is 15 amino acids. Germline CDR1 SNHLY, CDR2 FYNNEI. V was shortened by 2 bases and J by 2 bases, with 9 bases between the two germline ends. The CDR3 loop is CASSESRTNTGELFF. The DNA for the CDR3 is TGTGCCAGCAGTGAAAGCAGGACTAACACCGGGGAGCTGTTTTTT.

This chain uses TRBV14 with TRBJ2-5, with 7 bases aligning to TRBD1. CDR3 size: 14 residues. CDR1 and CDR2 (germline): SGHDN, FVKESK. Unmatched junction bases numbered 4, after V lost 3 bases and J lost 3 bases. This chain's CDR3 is CASSQRTGEETQYF. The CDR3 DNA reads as TGTGCCAGCAGCCAGCGTACAGGGGAAGAGACCCAGTACTTC.

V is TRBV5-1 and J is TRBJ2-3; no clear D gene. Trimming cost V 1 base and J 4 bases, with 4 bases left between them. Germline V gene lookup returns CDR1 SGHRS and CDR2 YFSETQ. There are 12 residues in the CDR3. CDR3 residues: CASSLYPDTQYF. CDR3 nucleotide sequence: TGCGCCAGCAGCTTGTATCCAGATACGCAGTATTTT.

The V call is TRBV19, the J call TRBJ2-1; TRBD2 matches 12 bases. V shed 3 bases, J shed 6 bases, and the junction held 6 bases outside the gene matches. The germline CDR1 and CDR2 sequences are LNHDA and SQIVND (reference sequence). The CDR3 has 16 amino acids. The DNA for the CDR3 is TGTGCCAGTAGTATCCTAGCGGGAGGGCCGGTCAATGAGCAGTTCTTC. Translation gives CASSILAGGPVNEQFF. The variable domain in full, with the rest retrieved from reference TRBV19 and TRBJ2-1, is DGGITQSPKYLFRKEGQNVTLSCEQNLNHDAMYWYRQDPGQGLRLIYYSQIVNDFQKGDIAEGYSVSREKKESFPLTVTSAQKNPTAFYLCASSILAGGPVNEQFFGPGTRLTVL.

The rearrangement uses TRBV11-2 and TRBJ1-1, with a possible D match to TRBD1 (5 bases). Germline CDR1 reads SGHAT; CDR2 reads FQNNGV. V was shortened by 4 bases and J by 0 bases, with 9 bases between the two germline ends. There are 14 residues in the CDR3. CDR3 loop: CASSSRVMNTEAFF. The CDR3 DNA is TGTGCCAGCAGCTCCAGGGTAATGAACACTGAAGCTTTCTTT. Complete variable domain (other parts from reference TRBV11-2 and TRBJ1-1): EAGVAQSPRYKIIEKRQSVAFWCNPISGHATLYWYQQILGQGPKLLIQFQNNGVVDDSQLPKDRFSAERLKGVDSTLKIQPAKLEDSAVYLCASSSRVMNTEAFFGQGTRLTVV.

CDR3 DNA sequence: TGTGCCACCAAAACTCCAGGGGGTAGCTACAATGAGCAGTTCTTC. It codes for CATKTPGGSYNEQFF. The V call is TRBV6-5, the J call TRBJ2-1, with 7 bases matching TRBD1. Trimming cost V 10 bases and J 3 bases; bases outside gene matches: 12. Germline V gene data show CDR1 as MNHEY and CDR2 as SVGAGI. This CDR3 has 15 residues.